This TCR beta chain was sequenced during a study of CD8 T cells in ankylosing spondylitis. Whole-study results and caveats: Apparently characteristic of ankylosing spondylitis blood was a TCR beta motif (eight highly homologous variants). There was reportedly significant enrichment of clones that were disease-linked in matched ankylosing spondylitis synovial fluid.

To note about this clonotype: Its antigen is not known.

There are 14 residues in the CDR3. Germline-derived CDR1 and CDR2 are MNHNS and SASEGT. The V and J ends lost 5 bases and 1 base respectively, with 11 bases between them. Quantitative molecular-barcoded 5'-RACE generated the TCR beta libraries. TCRdb fed the 5' RACE reads into MiXCR, producing one record per CDR3 protein. The repertoire holds a few hundred thousand distinct CDR3 sequences, with under 20% as singletons. Sequencing was done on a sample of blood, either unsorted or a sorted T cell fraction (not recorded which). The receptor's source is a male donor with ankylosing spondylitis. V and J are TRBV6-1 and TRBJ1-1; no clear D gene. CDR3 sequence (DNA): TGTGCCAGCAGTCGAGGACTGGAGAACACTGAAGCTTTCTTT. It is translated as CASSRGLENTEAFF.